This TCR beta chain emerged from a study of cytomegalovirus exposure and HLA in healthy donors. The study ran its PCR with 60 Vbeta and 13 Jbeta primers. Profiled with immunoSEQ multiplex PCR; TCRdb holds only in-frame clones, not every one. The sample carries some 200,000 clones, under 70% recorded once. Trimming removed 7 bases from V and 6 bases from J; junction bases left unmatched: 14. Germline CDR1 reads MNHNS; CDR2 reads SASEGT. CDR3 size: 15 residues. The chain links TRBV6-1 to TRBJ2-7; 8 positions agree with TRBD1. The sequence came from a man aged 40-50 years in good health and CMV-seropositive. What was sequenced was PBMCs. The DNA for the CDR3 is TGTGCCAGCACCTTAAGCTGGACAGGGTCGAGCGAGCAGTACTTC. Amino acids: CASTLSWTGSSEQYF.